This T cell receptor (beta chain) was recorded in a study of blood T cell repertoires in COVID-19. Study-level background: Sample material is recorded as cDNA or gDNA derived from T cells, B-cell-depleted T cells, or PBMCs.

This CDR3 is 14 amino acids long. Trimming pared 1 base from V and 4 bases from J, leaving 10 bases between. Germline V gene data show CDR1 as SGHTA and CDR2 as FQGNSA. Original processing methods: Reference gene primer amplification gave nucleated cell count estimates. Profiling relied on immunoSEQ multiplex PCR, and the TCRdb table lists in-frame clones only, not all of them. V and J calls and clone size are copied from that table; D and trimming were computed from the DNA. The data hold about 170,000 clones, with approximately 84% observed a single time. Sequencing input: peripheral blood. The TCR comes from an elderly woman with COVID-19, enrolled during active disease. The rearrangement joins TRBV7-2 to TRBJ1-2, with D perhaps matching TRBD1 (5 bases). The CDR3 region is CASSLESQGYGYTF. CDR3 bases: TGTGCCAGCAGCTTAGAGTCCCAGGGCTATGGCTACACCTTC.